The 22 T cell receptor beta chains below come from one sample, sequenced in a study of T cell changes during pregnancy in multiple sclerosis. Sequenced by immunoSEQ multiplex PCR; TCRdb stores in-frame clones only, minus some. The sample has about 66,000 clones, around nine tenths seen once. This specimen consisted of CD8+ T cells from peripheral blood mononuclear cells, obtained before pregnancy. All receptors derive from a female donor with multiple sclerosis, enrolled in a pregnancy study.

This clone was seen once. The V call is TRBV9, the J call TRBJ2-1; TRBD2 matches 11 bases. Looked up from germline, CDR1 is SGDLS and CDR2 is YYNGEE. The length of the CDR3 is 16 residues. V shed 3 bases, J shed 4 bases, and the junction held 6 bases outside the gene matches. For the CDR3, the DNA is TGTGCCAGCAGCGCTTCTGGGACTAGCGGTTACAATGAGCAGTTCTTC. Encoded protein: CASSASGTSGYNEQFF.

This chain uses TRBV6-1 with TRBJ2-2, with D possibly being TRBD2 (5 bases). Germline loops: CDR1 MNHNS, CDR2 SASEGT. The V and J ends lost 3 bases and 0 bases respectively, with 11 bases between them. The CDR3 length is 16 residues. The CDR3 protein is CASSDKAGSNTGELFF. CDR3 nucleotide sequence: TGTGCCAGCAGTGATAAGGCGGGCTCGAACACCGGGGAGCTGTTTTTT.

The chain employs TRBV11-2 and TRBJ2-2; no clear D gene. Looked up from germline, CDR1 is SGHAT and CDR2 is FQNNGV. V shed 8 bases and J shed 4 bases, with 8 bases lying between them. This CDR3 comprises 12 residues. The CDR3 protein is CASPRVTGELFF. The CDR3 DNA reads TGTGCCAGCCCCCGGGTCACCGGGGAGCTGTTTTTT.

CDR3 DNA: TGTGCCAGCAGCGTGAGGACAGGGCCCTACGAGCAGTACTTC. The encoded protein is CASSVRTGPYEQYF. This chain links TRBV9 with TRBJ2-7, with 8 nucleotides matching TRBD1. The junction had 3 bases not matched to a gene; V was cut back by 2 bases and J by 2 bases. Germline CDR1 is SGDLS and CDR2 is YYNGEE. The CDR3 runs 14 residues.

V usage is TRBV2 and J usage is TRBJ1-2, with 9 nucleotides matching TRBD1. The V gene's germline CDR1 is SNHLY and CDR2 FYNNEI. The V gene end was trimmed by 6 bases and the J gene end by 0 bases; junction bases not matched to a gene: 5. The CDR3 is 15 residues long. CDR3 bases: TGTGCCAGCAGGGAAACAGGGGGCACTAACTATGGCTACACCTTC. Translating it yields CASRETGGTNYGYTF.

This chain's CDR3 is CASSSRPRGTGPDTQYF. In DNA, the CDR3 is TGTGCCAGCAGCTCCCGGCCTCGCGGGACAGGGCCAGATACGCAGTATTTT. The chain couples TRBV7-8 to TRBJ2-3; 9 bases map to TRBD1. Germline CDR1 and CDR2: SGHVS and FQNEAQ. J was trimmed by 4 bases and V by 4 bases; bases with no gene match: 12. CDR3 length equals 17 residues.

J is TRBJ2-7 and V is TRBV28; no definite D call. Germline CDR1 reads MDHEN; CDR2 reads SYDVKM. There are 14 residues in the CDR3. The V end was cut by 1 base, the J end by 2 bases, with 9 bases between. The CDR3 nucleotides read TGTGCCAGCAGTTTATATATGGAGCCCTACGAGCAGTACTTC. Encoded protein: CASSLYMEPYEQYF.

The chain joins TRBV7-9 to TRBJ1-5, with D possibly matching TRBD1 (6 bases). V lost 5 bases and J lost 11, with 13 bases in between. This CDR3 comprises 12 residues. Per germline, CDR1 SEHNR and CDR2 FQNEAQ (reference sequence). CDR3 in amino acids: CASSPGEGSQHF. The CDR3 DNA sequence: TGTGCCAGCAGCCCAGGGGAAGGGTCCCAGCATTTT.

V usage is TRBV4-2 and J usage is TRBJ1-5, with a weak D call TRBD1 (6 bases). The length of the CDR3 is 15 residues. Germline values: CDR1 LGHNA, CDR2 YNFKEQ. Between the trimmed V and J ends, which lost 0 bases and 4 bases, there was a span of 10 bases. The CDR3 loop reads CASSQDRQGNQPQHF. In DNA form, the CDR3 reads TGTGCCAGCAGCCAAGATAGGCAGGGGAATCAGCCCCAGCATTTT.

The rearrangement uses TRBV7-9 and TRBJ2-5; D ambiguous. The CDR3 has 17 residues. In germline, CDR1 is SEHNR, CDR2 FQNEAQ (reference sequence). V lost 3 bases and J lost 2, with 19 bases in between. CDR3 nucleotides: TGTGCCAGCAGCTTTTCGGGTTTAGGCGGTCTTCAAGAGACCCAGTACTTC. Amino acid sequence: CASSFSGLGGLQETQYF. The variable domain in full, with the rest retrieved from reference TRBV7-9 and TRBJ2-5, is DTGVSQNPRHKITKRGQNVTFRCDPISEHNRLYWYRQTLGQGPEFLTYFQNEAQLEKSRLLSDRFSAERPKGSFSTLEIQRTEQGDSAMYLCASSFSGLGGLQETQYFGPGTRLLVL.

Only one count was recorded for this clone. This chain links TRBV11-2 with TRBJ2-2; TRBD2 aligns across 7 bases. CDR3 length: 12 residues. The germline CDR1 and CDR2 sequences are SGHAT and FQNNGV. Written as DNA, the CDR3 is TGTGGGGCGACTAGCCAAACCGGGGAGCTGTTTTTT. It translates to CGATSQTGELFF.

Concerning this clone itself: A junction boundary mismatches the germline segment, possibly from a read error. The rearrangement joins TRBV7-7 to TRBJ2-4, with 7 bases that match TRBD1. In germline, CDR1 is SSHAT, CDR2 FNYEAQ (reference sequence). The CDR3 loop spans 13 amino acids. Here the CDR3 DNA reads TGTGCTAGCAGCACCGGGACAGAAAACATTCAGTACTTC. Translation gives CASSTGTENIQYF. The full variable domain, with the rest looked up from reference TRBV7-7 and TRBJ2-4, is GAGVSQSPRYKVTKRGQDVTLRCDPISSHATLYWYQQALGQGPEFLTYFNYEAQPDKSGLPSDRFSAERPEGSISTLTIQRTEQRDSAMYRCASSTGTENIQYFGAGTRLSVL.

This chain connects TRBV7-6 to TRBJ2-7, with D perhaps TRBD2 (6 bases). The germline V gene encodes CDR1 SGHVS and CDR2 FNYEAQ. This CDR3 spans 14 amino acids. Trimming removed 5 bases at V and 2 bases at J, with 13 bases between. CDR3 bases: TGTGCCAGCAGCCACGACGGCGGGACCTACGAGCAGTACTTC. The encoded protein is CASSHDGGTYEQYF. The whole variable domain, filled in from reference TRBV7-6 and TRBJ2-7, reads GAGVSQSPRYKVTKRGQDVALRCDPISGHVSLYWYRQALGQGPEFLTYFNYEAQQDKSGLPNDRFSAERPEGSISTLTIQRTEQRDSAMYRCASSHDGGTYEQYFGPGTRLTVT.

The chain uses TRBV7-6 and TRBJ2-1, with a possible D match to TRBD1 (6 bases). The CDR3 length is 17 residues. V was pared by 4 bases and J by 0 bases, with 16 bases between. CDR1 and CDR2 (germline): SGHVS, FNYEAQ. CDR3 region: CASSSGRTVLSYNEQFF. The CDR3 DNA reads TGTGCCAGCAGCTCGGGAAGGACAGTCCTCTCCTACAATGAGCAGTTCTTC. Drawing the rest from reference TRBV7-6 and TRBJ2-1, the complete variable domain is GAGVSQSPRYKVTKRGQDVALRCDPISGHVSLYWYRQALGQGPEFLTYFNYEAQQDKSGLPNDRFSAERPEGSISTLTIQRTEQRDSAMYRCASSSGRTVLSYNEQFFGPGTRLTVL.

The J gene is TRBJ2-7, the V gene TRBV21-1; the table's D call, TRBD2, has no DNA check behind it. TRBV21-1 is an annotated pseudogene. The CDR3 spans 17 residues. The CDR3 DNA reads TGTGCCAGCAGCAAAGAGGCGACTAGCGGATCTACCTACGAGCAGTACTTC. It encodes CASSKEATSGSTYEQYF.

As DNA, the CDR3 is TGTGCCAGTAGTATAGGGACAGGACCCTCCTACGAGCAGTACTTC. Translated: CASSIGTGPSYEQYF. The V and J genes are TRBV19 and TRBJ2-7; TRBD1 matches 7 bases. The CDR3 has 15 residues. V lost 1 base and J lost 0; bases outside the gene matches: 3. CDR1 LNHDA and CDR2 SQIVND come from the germline V gene (reference sequence).

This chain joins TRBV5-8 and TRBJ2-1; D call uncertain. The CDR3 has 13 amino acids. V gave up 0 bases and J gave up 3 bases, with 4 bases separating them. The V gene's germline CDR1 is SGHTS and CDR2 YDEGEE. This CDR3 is CASSLGLYNEQFF. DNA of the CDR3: TGTGCCAGCAGCTTGGGACTCTACAATGAGCAGTTCTTC.

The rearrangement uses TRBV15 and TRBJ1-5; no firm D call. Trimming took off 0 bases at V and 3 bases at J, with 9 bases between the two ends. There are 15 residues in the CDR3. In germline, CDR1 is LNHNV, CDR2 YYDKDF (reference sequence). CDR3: CATSRDTSLNQPQHF. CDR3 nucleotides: TGTGCCACCAGCAGAGATACATCCCTCAATCAGCCCCAGCATTTT.

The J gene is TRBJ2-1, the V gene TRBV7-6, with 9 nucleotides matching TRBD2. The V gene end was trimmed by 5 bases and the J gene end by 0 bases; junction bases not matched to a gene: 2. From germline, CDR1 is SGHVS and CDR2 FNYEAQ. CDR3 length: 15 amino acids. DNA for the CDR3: TGTGCCAGCAGCATTAGCGGGAGCTCCTACAATGAGCAGTTCTTC. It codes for CASSISGSSYNEQFF.

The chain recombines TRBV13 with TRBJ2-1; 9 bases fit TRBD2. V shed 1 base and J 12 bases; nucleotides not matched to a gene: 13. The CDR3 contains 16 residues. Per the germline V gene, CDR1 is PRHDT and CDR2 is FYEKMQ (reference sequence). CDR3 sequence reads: CASSLADGGGAHMQFF. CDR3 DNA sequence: TGTGCCAGCAGCTTAGCTGACGGCGGGGGGGCTCATATGCAGTTCTTC.

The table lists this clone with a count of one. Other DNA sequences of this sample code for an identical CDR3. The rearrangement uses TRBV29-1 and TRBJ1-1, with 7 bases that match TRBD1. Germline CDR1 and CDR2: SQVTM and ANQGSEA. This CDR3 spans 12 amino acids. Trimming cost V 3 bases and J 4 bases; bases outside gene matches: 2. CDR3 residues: CSVDAGGTEAFF. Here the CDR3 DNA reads TGCAGCGTTGATGCAGGGGGCACTGAAGCTTTCTTT.

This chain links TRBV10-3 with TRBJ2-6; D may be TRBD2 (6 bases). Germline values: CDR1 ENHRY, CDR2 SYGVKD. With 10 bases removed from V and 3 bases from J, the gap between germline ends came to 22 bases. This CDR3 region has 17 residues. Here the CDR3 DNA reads TGTGCCACCCCGCGGAGGTCGGGGGAAGATGGGGCCAACGTCCTGACTTTC. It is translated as CATPRRSGEDGANVLTF.